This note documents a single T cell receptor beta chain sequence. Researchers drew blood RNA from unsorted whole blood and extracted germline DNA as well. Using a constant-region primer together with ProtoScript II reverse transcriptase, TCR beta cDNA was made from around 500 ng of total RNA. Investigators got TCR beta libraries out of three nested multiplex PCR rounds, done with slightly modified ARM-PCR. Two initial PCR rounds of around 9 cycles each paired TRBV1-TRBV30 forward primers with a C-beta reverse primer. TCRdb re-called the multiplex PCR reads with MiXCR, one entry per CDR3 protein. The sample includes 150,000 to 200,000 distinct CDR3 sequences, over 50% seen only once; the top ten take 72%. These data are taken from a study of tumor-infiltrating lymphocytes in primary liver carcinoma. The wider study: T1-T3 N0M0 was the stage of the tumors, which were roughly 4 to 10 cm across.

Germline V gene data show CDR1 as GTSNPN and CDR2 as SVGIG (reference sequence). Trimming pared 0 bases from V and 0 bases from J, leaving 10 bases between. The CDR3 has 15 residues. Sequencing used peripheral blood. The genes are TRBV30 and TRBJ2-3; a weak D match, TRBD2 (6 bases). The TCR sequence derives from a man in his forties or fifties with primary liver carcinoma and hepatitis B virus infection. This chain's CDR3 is CAWSVPGGSTDTQYF. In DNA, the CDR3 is TGTGCCTGGAGTGTACCCGGGGGAAGCACAGATACGCAGTATTTT.